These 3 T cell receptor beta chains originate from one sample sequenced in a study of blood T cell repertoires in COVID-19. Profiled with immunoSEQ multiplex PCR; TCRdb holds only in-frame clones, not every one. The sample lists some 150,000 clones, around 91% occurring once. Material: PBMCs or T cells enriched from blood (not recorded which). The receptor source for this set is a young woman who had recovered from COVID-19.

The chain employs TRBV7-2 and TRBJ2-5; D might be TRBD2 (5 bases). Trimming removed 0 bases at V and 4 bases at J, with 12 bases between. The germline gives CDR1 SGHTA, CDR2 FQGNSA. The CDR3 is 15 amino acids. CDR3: CASSLAGLSSETQYF. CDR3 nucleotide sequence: TGTGCCAGCAGCTTAGCAGGACTCTCTTCAGAGACCCAGTACTTC. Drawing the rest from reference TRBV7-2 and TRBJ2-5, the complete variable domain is GAGVSQSPSNKVTEKGKDVELRCDPISGHTALYWYRQSLGQGLEFLIYFQGNSAPDKSGLPSDRFSAERTGGSVSTLTIQRTQQEDSAVYLCASSLAGLSSETQYFGPGTRLLVL.

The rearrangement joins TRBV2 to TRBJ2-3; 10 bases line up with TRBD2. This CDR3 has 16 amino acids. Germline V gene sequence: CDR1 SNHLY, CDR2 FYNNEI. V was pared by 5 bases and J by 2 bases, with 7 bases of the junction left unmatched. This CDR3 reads CASSYQLAGSTDTQYF. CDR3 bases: TGTGCCAGCAGTTATCAACTAGCGGGATCCACAGATACGCAGTATTTT. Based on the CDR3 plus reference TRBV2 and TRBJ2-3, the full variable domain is EPEVTQTPSHQVTQMGQEVILRCVPISNHLYFYWYRQILGQKVEFLVSFYNNEISEKSEIFDDQFSVERPDGSNFTLKIRSTKLEDSAMYFCASSYQLAGSTDTQYFGPGTRLTVL.

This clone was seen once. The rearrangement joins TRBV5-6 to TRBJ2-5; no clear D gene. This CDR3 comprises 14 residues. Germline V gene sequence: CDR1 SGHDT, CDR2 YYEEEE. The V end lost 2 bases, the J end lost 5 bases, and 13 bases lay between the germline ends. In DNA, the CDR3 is TGTGCCAGCAGCTTTTTAGTGTCCACGGAGACCCAGTACTTC. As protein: CASSFLVSTETQYF.